The T cell receptor (beta chain) described here comes from a study of blood T cell repertoires in COVID-19. Across the whole study: The origin of the acute and convalescent COVID-19 samples was the United States, Italy and Spain. PBMCs, B-cell-depleted T cells, or T cells provided the cDNA or gDNA that made up the material.

Trimming took off 0 bases at V and 4 bases at J, with 8 bases between the two ends. There are 14 residues in the CDR3. The germline V gene encodes CDR1 SGHRS and CDR2 YFSETQ. Study processing details: Nucleated cell counts were estimated from reference gene primer amplification. The repertoire was sequenced with immunoSEQ multiplex PCR; TCRdb's copy has only in-frame clones and lacks some. Clone size and the V and J calls come from that table; the DNA yielded D and trimming. Here the sample spans about 300,000 clones, around 87% being singletons. The sequence derives from a man between 65 and 80 years old with acute or convalescent COVID-19. V and J are TRBV5-1 and TRBJ1-3, with unresolved D. Sequencing used peripheral blood. The CDR3 coding sequence is TGCGCCAGCAGCTTGGGCTCAGGCGGAAACACCATATATTTT. This gives the protein CASSLGSGGNTIYF.